This T cell receptor (beta chain) was recorded in a study of blood T cell repertoires in COVID-19. Study details: Samples representing acute and convalescent COVID-19 were sourced from the United States, Italy and Spain. PBMCs, B-cell-depleted T cells, or T cells provided the cDNA or gDNA that made up the material.

As processed by the authors: It was from reference gene primer amplification that nucleated cell counts were estimated. The repertoire was sequenced with immunoSEQ multiplex PCR; TCRdb's copy has only in-frame clones and lacks some. V and J calls and clone size are given by that table; D and trimming were obtained from the DNA. The data hold 150,000 to 200,000 clones, with roughly 85% observed a single time. CDR1 SGHDT and CDR2 YYEEEE come from the germline V gene. The CDR3 is 14 residues long. V lost 4 bases and J lost 0, with 10 bases in between. This rearrangement joins TRBV5-6 to TRBJ2-5, with D possibly matching TRBD1 (6 bases). Sample: peripheral blood. The receptor was derived from a woman aged 30 to 39 with acute or convalescent COVID-19. The CDR3, as DNA: TGTGCCAGCAGCGATGGACAGTACCAAGAGACCCAGTACTTC. Translation: CASSDGQYQETQYF.